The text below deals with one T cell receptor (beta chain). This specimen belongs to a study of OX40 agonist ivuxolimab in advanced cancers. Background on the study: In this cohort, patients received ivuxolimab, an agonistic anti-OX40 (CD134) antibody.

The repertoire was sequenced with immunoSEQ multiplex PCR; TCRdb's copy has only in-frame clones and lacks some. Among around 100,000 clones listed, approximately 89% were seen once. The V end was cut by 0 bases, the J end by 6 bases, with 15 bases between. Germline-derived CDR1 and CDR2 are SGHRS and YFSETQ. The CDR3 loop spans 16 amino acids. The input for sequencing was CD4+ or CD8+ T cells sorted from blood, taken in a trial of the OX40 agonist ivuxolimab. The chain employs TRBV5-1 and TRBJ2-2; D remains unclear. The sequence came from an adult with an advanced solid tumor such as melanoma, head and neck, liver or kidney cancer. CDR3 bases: TGCGCCAGCAGCTTGGAAGGTTCACAGATCGCCGGGGAGCTGTTTTTT. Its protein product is CASSLEGSQIAGELFF.